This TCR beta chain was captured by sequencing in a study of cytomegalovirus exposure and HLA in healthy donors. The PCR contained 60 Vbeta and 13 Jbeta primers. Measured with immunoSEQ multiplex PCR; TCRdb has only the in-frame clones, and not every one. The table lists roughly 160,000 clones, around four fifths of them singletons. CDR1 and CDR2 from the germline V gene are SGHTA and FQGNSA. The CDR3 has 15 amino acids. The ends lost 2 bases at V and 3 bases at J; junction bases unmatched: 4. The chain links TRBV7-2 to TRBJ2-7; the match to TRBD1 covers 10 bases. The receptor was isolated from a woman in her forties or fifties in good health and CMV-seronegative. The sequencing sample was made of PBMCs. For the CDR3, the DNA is TGTGCCAGCAGCTTATCCGGGACAGGGGTCTACGAGCAGTACTTC. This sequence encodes CASSLSGTGVYEQYF.